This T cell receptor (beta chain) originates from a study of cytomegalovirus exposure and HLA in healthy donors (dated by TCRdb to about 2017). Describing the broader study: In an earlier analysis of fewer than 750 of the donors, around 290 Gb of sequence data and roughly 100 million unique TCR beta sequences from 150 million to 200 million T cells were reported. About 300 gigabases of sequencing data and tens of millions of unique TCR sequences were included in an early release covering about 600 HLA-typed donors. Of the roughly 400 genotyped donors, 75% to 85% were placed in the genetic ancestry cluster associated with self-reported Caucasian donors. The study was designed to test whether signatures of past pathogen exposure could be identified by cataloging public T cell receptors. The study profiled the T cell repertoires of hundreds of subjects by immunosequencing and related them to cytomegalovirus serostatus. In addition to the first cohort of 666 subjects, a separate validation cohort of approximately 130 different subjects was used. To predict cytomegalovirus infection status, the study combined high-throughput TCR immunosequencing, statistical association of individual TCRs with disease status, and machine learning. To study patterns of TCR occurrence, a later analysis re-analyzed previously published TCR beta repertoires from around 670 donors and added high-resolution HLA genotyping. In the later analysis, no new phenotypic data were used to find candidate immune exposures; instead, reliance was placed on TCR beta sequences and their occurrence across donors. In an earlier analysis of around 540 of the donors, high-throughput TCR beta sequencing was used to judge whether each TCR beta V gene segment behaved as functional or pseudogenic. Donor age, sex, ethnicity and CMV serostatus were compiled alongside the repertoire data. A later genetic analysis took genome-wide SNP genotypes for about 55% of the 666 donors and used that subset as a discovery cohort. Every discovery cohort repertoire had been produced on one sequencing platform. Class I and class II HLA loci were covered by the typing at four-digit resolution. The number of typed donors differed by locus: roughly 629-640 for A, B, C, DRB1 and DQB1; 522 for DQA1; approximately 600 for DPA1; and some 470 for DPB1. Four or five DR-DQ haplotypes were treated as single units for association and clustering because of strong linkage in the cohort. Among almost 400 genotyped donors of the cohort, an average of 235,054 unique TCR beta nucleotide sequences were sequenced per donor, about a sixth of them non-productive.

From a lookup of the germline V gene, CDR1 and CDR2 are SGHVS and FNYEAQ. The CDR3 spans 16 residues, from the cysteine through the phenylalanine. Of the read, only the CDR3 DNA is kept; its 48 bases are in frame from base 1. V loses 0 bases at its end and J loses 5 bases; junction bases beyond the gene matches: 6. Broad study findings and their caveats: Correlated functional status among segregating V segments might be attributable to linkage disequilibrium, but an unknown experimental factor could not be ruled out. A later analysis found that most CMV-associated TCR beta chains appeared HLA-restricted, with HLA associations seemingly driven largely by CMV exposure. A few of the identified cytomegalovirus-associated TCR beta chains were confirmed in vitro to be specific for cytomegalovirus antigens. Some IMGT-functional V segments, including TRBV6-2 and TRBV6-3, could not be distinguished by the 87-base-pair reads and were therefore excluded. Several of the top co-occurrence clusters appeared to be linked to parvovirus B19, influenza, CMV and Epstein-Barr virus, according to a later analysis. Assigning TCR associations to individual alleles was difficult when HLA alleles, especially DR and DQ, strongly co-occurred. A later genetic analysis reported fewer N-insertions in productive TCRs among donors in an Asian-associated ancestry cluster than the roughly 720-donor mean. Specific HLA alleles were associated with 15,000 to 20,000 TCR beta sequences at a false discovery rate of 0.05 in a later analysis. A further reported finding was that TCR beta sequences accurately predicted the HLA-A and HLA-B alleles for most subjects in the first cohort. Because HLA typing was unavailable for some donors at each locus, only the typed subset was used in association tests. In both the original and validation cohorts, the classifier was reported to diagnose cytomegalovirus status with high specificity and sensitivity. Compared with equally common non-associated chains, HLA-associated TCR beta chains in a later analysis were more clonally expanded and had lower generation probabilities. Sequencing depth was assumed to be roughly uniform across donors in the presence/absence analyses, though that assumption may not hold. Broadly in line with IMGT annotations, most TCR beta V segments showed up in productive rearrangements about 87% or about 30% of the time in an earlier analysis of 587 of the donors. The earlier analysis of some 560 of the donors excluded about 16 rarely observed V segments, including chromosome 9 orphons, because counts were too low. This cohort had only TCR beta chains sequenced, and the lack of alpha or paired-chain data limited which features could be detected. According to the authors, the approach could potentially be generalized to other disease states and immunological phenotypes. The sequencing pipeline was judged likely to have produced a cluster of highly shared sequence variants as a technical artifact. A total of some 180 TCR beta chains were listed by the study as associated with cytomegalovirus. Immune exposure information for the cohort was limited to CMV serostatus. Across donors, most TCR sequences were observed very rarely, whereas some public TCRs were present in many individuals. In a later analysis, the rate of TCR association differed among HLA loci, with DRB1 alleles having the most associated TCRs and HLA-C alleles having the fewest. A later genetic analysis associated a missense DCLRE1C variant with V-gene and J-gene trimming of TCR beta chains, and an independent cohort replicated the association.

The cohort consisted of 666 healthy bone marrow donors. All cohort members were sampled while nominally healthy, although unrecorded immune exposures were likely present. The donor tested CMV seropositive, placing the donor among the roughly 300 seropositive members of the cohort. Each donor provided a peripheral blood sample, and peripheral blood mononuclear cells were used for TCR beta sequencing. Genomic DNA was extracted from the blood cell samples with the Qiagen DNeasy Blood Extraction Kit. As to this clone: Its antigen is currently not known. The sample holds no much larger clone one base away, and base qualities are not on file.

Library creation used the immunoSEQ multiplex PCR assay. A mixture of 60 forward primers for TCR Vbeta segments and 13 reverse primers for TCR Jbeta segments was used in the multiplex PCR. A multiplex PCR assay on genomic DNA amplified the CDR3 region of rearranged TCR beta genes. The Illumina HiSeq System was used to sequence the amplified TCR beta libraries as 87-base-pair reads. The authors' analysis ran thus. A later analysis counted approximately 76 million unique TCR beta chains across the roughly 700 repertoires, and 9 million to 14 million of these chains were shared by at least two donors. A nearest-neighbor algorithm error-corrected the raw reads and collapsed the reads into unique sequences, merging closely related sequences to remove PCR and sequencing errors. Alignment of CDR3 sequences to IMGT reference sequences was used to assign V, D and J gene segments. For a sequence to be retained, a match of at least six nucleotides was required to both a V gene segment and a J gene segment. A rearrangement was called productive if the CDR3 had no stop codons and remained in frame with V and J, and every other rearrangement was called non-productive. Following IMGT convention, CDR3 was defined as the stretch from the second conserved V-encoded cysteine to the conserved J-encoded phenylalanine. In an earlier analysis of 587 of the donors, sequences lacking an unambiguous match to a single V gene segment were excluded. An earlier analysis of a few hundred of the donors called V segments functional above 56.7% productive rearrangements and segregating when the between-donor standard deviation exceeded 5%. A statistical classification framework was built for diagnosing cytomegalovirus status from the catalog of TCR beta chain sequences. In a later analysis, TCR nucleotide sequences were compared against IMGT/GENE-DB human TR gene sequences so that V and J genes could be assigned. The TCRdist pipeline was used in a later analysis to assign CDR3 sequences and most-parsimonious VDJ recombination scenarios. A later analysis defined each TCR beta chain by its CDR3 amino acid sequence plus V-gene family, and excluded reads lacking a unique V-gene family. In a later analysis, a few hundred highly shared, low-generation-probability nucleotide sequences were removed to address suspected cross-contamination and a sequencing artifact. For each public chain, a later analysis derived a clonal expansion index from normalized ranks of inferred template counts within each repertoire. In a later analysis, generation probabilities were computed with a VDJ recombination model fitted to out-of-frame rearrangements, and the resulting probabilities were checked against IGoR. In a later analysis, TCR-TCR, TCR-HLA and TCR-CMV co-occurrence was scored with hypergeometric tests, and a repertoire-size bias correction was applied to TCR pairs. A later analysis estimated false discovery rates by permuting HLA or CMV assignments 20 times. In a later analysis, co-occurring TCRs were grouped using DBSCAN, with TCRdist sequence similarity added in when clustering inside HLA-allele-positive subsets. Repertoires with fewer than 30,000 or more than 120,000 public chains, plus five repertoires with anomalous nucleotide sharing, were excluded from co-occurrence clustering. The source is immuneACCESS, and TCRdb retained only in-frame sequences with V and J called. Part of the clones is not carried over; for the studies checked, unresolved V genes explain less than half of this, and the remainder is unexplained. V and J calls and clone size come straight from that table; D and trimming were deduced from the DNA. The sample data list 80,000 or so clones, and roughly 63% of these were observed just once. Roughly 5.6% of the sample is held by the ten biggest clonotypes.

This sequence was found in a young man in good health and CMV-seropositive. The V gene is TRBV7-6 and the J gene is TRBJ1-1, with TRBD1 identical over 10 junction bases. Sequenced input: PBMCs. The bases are TGTGCCAGCAGCTTAGCTGACAGGGGGCTAACGACTGAAGCTTTCTTT. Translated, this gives CASSLADRGLTTEAFF.